These 14 T cell receptor beta chains were all obtained from the same sample, sequenced in a study of CD8+ T cells in alopecia areata. Regarding treatment: oral pan-JAK inhibitor, 5-10 mg twice daily. Isolated RNA was reverse transcribed into cDNA used as the sequencing template. Assay used: immunoSEQ multiplex PCR; TCRdb lists only in-frame clones, some missing. The data show under 350,000 clones, with about 62% seen just once and approximately 1.8% held by the top ten. The starting material was CD4+ T cells sorted from blood, obtained at week 24, from a patient treated with tofacitinib. The origin of the receptors is a human donor with alopecia areata.

V usage is TRBV2 and J usage is TRBJ1-6; TRBD1 matches 7 bases. The length of the CDR3 is 14 residues. The V gene's germline CDR1 is SNHLY and CDR2 FYNNEI. V lost 6 bases to trimming and J lost 9 bases; unmatched junction nucleotides: 8. The CDR3 DNA follows: TGTGCCAGCAGCCCCGACAGGGAGGGTTCACCCCTCCACTTT. It encodes CASSPDREGSPLHF.

The CDR3 sequence is CATRQDLNTGELFF. The CDR3 DNA is TGTGCCACCCGTCAAGACCTCAACACCGGGGAGCTGTTTTTT. The J gene is TRBJ2-2, the V gene TRBV15, with D hard to call. The germline V and J ends were trimmed by 8 bases and 2 bases, with 12 bases remaining between them. Germline V gives CDR1 LNHNV, CDR2 YYDKDF (reference sequence). The CDR3 spans 14 residues.

The chain is built from TRBV10-3 and TRBJ2-1, with D possibly called TRBD1 or TRBD2 (6 bases each). V was trimmed by 0 bases and J by 13 bases, leaving 13 bases between them. This CDR3 has 13 residues. Germline assignment: CDR1 ENHRY and CDR2 SYGVKD. CDR3 in DNA: TGTGCCATCAGTGAGTCGGGCGGGACAAACCAGTTCTTC. Its translation is CAISESGGTNQFF.

The chain uses TRBV5-6 and TRBJ1-2, with D unclear. V lost 4 bases and J lost 4, with 11 bases in between. This CDR3 contains 13 residues. Germline CDR1 and CDR2: SGHDT and YYEEEE. In DNA, the CDR3 is TGTGCCAGCAGCGGGCCGGTCGTCTATGGCTACACCTTC. Its translation is CASSGPVVYGYTF.

This chain connects TRBV4-1 to TRBJ1-5; D gene unclear. The CDR3 consists of 15 residues. The ends were cut back, 2 bases at V and 5 bases at J, with 13 bases in the middle. Germline V CDR1 and CDR2: MGHRA, YSYEKL. The CDR3 loop is CASSQSVLNYQPQHF. CDR3 DNA: TGCGCCAGCAGCCAATCTGTGTTGAACTATCAGCCCCAGCATTTT.

The chain uses TRBV4-1 and TRBJ2-3; D perhaps matches TRBD1 (5 bases). CDR3 size: 13 residues. Trimming left V 11 bases short and J 0 bases short, with 12 bases between. Per the germline V gene, CDR1 is MGHRA and CDR2 is YSYEKL. The CDR3 sequence is CASRQGSTDTQYF. CDR3 DNA sequence: TGCGCCTCGAGGCAGGGAAGCACAGATACGCAGTATTTT.

The chain uses TRBV5-1 and TRBJ1-5; D is unresolved. CDR1 and CDR2 (germline): SGHRS, YFSETQ. Trimming cost V 1 base and J 0 bases, with 8 bases left between them. This CDR3 contains 15 residues. The CDR3 spells CASSLSGYSNQPQHF. DNA for the CDR3: TGCGCCAGCAGCTTGTCAGGATATAGCAATCAGCCCCAGCATTTT.

This clone was observed a few times. The CDR3 sequence is CASRLSNEQFF. DNA of the CDR3: TGTGCCAGCAGACTCAGTAATGAGCAGTTCTTC. This chain connects TRBV7-2 to TRBJ2-1; D call uncertain. The V gene lost 6 bases and the J gene lost 7 bases, with 7 bases spanning the gap. This CDR3 has 11 residues. Germline V gene data show CDR1 as SGHTA and CDR2 as FQGNSA.

This clone was recorded once. This chain links TRBV5-1 with TRBJ1-6; 7 positions match TRBD1. With V trimmed by 4 bases and J by 8 bases, 9 bases remained unmatched. The CDR3 totals 15 residues. CDR1 and CDR2 from the germline V gene are SGHRS and YFSETQ. DNA for the CDR3: TGCGCCAGCAGCAGGAGACAGGGTGTAGATTCACCCCTCCACTTT. Its protein is CASSRRQGVDSPLHF.

This chain links TRBV7-9 with TRBJ1-6; TRBD1 might be the D (6 bases). CDR3 length: 14 amino acids. V dropped 4 bases and J dropped 9 bases, with 13 bases sitting between them. CDR1 SEHNR and CDR2 FQNEAQ come from the germline V gene (reference sequence). CDR3 protein: CASSSGQGASPLHF. The CDR3 DNA sequence: TGTGCCAGCAGCTCGGGACAAGGAGCTTCACCCCTCCACTTT.

The chain carries TRBV20-1 and TRBJ1-2; no clear D gene. V lost 7 bases to trimming and J lost 11 bases, with 14 bases between them. Germline values: CDR1 DFQATT, CDR2 SNEGSKA (reference sequence). The CDR3 is 10 residues long. The CDR3 here is CSVKGQQYTF. In DNA form, the CDR3 reads TGCAGTGTTAAGGGTCAACAGTACACCTTC.

The V call is TRBV5-1, the J call TRBJ2-7, with 7 bases aligning to TRBD1. The V gene's germline CDR1 is SGHRS and CDR2 YFSETQ. CDR3 length: 19 residues. Trimming removed 0 bases from V and 2 bases from J; junction bases left unmatched: 17. This chain's CDR3 is CASSLGPHPRQGAAYEQYF. CDR3 nucleotide sequence: TGCGCCAGCAGCTTGGGCCCGCATCCAAGACAGGGCGCGGCCTACGAGCAGTACTTC.

V gene TRBV5-1 combines with J gene TRBJ2-5, with 12 bases lining up with TRBD2. From germline, CDR1 is SGHRS and CDR2 YFSETQ. The V gene end was trimmed by 0 bases and the J gene end by 5 bases; junction bases not matched to a gene: 2. The CDR3 totals 15 residues. The CDR3 here is CASSLVGLAGETQYF. In nucleotides, the CDR3 is TGCGCCAGCAGCTTGGTAGGACTAGCGGGGGAGACCCAGTACTTC. The full variable domain, with the rest looked up from reference TRBV5-1 and TRBJ2-5, is KAGVTQTPRYLIKTRGQQVTLSCSPISGHRSVSWYQQTPGQGLQFLFEYFSETQRNKGNFPGRFSGRQFSNSRSEMNVSTLELGDSALYLCASSLVGLAGETQYFGPGTRLLVL.

Worth noting for this clone: Additional DNA sequences in this sample encode the identical CDR3. CDR3 in amino acids: CASSLEGTDTQYF. In DNA form, the CDR3 reads TGTGCCAGCAGCTTGGAAGGGACAGATACGCAGTATTTT. The chain is built from TRBV5-4 and TRBJ2-3; D remains ambiguous. The CDR3 spans 13 residues. V was trimmed by 0 bases and J by 3 bases, leaving 5 bases between them. CDR1 is SGHNT, CDR2 YYREEE, per germline (reference sequence). Full variable domain (remainder filled in from reference TRBV5-4 and TRBJ2-3): ETGVTQSPTHLIKTRGQQVTLRCSSQSGHNTVSWYQQALGQGPQFIFQYYREEENGRGNFPPRFSGLQFPNYSSELNVNALELDDSALYLCASSLEGTDTQYFGPGTRLTVL.